The rows below give T cell receptor beta chains drawn from one sample of a study of OX40 agonist ivuxolimab in advanced cancers. The data were produced by immunoSEQ multiplex PCR, yet TCRdb's version contains in-frame clones alone and is incomplete. The sample holds 40,000 to 60,000 clones, roughly 81% seen once. Source: CD4+ or CD8+ T cells sorted from blood, taken in a trial of the OX40 agonist ivuxolimab. The receptors were gathered from an adult with an advanced solid tumor such as melanoma, head and neck, liver or kidney cancer. The CDR3 runs from the conserved cysteine through the conserved F or W. Fields, in order: clone size, CDR3 length, V gene, D gene, J gene, CDR3 protein, CDR3 DNA. The D gene is left open where the match is weak. Clone size is stated in some rows and not others, as once, few, many or a class when expanded.

size: .; length: 16; V: TRBV4-2; D: .; J: TRBJ1-3; CDR3: CASSHSLGGTGNTIYF; DNA: TGTGCCAGCAGCCACTCCCTCGGGGGCACTGGAAACACCATATATTTT
size: .; length: 11; V: TRBV19; D: .; J: TRBJ1-1; CDR3: CASSSIIEAFF; DNA: TGTGCCAGTAGTTCGATTATTGAAGCTTTCTTT
size: once; length: 15; V: TRBV2; D: TRBD2; J: TRBJ2-3; CDR3: CASSPGTTRTDTQYF; DNA: TGTGCCAGCAGCCCGGGGACTACCCGCACAGATACGCAGTATTTT
size: .; length: 14; V: TRBV27; D: .; J: TRBJ1-2; CDR3: CASSPTGIGYGYTF; DNA: TGTGCCAGCAGCCCGACGGGGATTGGGTATGGCTACACCTTC
size: .; length: 16; V: TRBV19; D: TRBD1; J: TRBJ2-7; CDR3: CASSILGQGASYEQYF; DNA: TGTGCCAGTAGTATTCTGGGACAGGGGGCTTCCTACGAGCAGTACTTC
size: .; length: 16; V: TRBV5-1; D: TRBD2; J: TRBJ2-7; CDR3: CASSPDAGGPSYEQYF; DNA: TGCGCCAGCAGCCCGGATGCGGGAGGGCCCTCCTACGAGCAGTACTTC
size: few; length: 15; V: TRBV6-6; D: TRBD2; J: TRBJ2-1; CDR3: CASSSASGSYNEQFF; DNA: TGTGCCAGCAGTTCGGCTAGCGGGAGCTACAATGAGCAGTTCTTC
size: .; length: 17; V: TRBV7-2; D: TRBD2; J: TRBJ2-2; CDR3: CASSLLLAGSNTGELFF; DNA: TGTGCCAGCAGCTTATTACTAGCGGGGTCAAACACCGGGGAGCTGTTTTTT
size: .; length: 13; V: TRBV11-2; D: .; J: TRBJ2-7; CDR3: CASSLGGPGEQYF; DNA: TGTGCCAGCAGCTTAGGGGGGCCGGGCGAGCAGTACTTC
size: .; length: 15; V: TRBV2; D: .; J: TRBJ2-5; CDR3: CASRFLGQNQETQYF; DNA: TGTGCCAGCAGATTTCTGGGACAAAACCAAGAGACCCAGTACTTC
size: .; length: 14; V: TRBV19; D: TRBD1; J: TRBJ2-7; CDR3: CASSLGQGPYEQYF; DNA: TGTGCCAGTAGTCTCGGACAGGGACCCTACGAGCAGTACTTC
size: .; length: 16; V: TRBV4-1; D: .; J: TRBJ2-1; CDR3: CASSLGGRGSYNEQFF; DNA: TGCGCCAGCAGCTTGGGGGGAAGGGGCTCCTACAATGAGCAGTTCTTC
size: .; length: 14; V: TRBV4-2; D: .; J: TRBJ1-1; CDR3: CASNPTGGNTEAFF; DNA: TGTGCCAGCAACCCAACGGGAGGGAACACTGAAGCTTTCTTT
size: .; length: 13; V: TRBV10-1; D: .; J: TRBJ2-1; CDR3: CASQPPGENEQFF; DNA: TGCGCCAGCCAACCCCCCGGAGAGAATGAGCAGTTCTTC
size: .; length: 15; V: TRBV6-6; D: .; J: TRBJ1-5; CDR3: CASSRYGDANQPQHF; DNA: TGTGCCAGCAGTCGCTACGGGGATGCGAATCAGCCCCAGCATTTT
size: .; length: 13; V: TRBV5-1; D: .; J: TRBJ2-2; CDR3: CASSLDSAGELFF; DNA: TGCGCCAGCAGCTTGGATTCGGCCGGGGAGCTGTTTTTT
size: .; length: 17; V: TRBV7-2; D: TRBD1; J: TRBJ1-2; CDR3: CASSPRAGTGKFDGYTF; DNA: TGTGCCAGCAGCCCAAGGGCAGGGACAGGGAAATTTGATGGCTACACCTTC